The next 20 T cell receptor beta chains were all read from a single sample in a study of blood T cell repertoires in COVID-19. Only in-frame clones appear in the TCRdb table, and some are missing; sequencing was by immunoSEQ multiplex PCR. This sample has 45,000 to 65,000 clones, with approximately 89% found just once. The sequencing input was peripheral blood. Every receptor here comes from a human donor in a cohort sampled during active COVID-19.

The J gene is TRBJ1-5, the V gene TRBV18; 9 bases line up with TRBD1. V dropped 6 bases and J dropped 7; count of bases not matched to a gene: 7. This CDR3 is built from 14 residues. Germline CDR1 reads KGHSH; CDR2 reads LQKENI. This chain's CDR3 is CASSGQGGQQPQHF. The CDR3 region has the DNA TGTGCCAGCTCGGGACAGGGAGGACAACAGCCCCAGCATTTT.

CDR3 protein: CASSQYRTNTGELFF. Written as DNA, the CDR3 is TGTGCCAGCAGCCAGTACAGAACGAACACCGGGGAGCTGTTTTTT. The V gene is TRBV3-1 (or the pseudogene TRBV3-2), the J gene TRBJ2-2; D is unresolved. Germline V gene lookup returns CDR1 LGHDT and CDR2 YNNKEL (reference sequence). With 3 bases removed from V and 0 bases from J, the gap between germline ends came to 8 bases. The CDR3 runs to 15 residues.

The chain is built from TRBV30 and TRBJ1-1; 10 bases are shared with TRBD1. The V gene end was trimmed by 4 bases and the J gene end by 5 bases; junction bases not matched to a gene: 7. The CDR3 runs to 14 residues. Germline lookup yields CDR1 GTSNPN and CDR2 SVGIG (reference sequence). CDR3 amino acids: CAWKGQGSGTEAFF. CDR3 in DNA: TGTGCCTGGAAGGGACAGGGGTCGGGAACTGAAGCTTTCTTT.

The chain carries TRBV5-5 and TRBJ2-6; TRBD1 is a possible D gene (5 bases). Germline V CDR1 and CDR2: SGHKS, YYEKEE (reference sequence). CDR3 length: 16 residues. The germline V and J ends were trimmed by 3 bases and 0 bases, with 10 bases remaining between them. CDR3 in amino acids: CASSSRQTSGANVLTF. CDR3 sequence (DNA): TGTGCCAGCAGCTCGAGACAGACCTCTGGGGCCAACGTCCTGACTTTC.

This chain uses TRBV12-3 or TRBV12-4 with TRBJ2-1; TRBD2 might be the D (5 bases). V gave up 3 bases and J gave up 6 bases, with 9 bases separating them. The CDR3 consists of 13 residues. CDR3 in amino acids: CASSFVRGNEQFF. In nucleotides, the CDR3 is TGTGCCAGCAGTTTCGTACGGGGCAATGAGCAGTTCTTC.

The chain uses TRBV2 and TRBJ1-3, with D perhaps matching TRBD1 (5 bases). V gave up 4 bases and J gave up 3 bases, with 7 bases separating them. Germline V lookup: CDR1 SNHLY, CDR2 FYNNEI. This CDR3 region has 13 residues. In DNA form, the CDR3 reads TGTGCCAGCAGTGGCAGGGTTGGAAACACCATATATTTT. The encoded protein is CASSGRVGNTIYF.

The V call is TRBV21-1, the J call TRBJ2-7; the table's TRBD2 call for D was not verified on the DNA. TRBV21-1 is designated a pseudogene. This CDR3 spans 17 amino acids. DNA of the CDR3: TGTGCCAGCAGCAAAGGACCGCCTATCGCGGGTTGGTACGAGCAGTACTTC. As protein: CASSKGPPIAGWYEQYF.

The chain employs TRBV5-1 and TRBJ2-7; 12 bases map to TRBD1. The V gene end was trimmed by 1 base and the J gene end by 6 bases; junction bases not matched to a gene: 5. The length of the CDR3 is 15 residues. The germline gives CDR1 SGHRS, CDR2 YFSETQ. The CDR3 DNA reads as TGCGCCAGCAGCTTGCGGGGACAGGGGGCGGGCGAGCAGTACTTC. Amino acid sequence: CASSLRGQGAGEQYF.

V is TRBV6-5 and J is TRBJ1-1, with a tentative D call TRBD1 (5 bases). Trimming left V 2 bases short and J 0 bases short, with 13 bases between. CDR1 MNHEY and CDR2 SVGAGI come from the germline V gene. This CDR3 is built from 16 residues. Here the CDR3 DNA reads TGTGCCAGCAGTTACCTCAGGGCAGACATGAACACTGAAGCTTTCTTT. This sequence encodes CASSYLRADMNTEAFF.

This clone showed up just a few times. V and J are TRBV10-3 and TRBJ1-5; 10 nucleotides align to TRBD1. The CDR3 runs 14 residues. The germline CDR1 and CDR2 sequences are ENHRY and SYGVKD. V lost 11 bases to trimming and J lost 1 base; unmatched junction nucleotides: 5. CDR3 sequence: CAVRQGASNQPQHF. CDR3 DNA: TGTGCCGTTAGACAGGGGGCAAGCAATCAGCCCCAGCATTTT.

The V and J genes are TRBV5-6 and TRBJ2-5, with D perhaps matching TRBD2 (7 bases). Germline CDR1 and CDR2: SGHDT and YYEEEE. This CDR3 comprises 16 residues. Trimming removed 4 bases from V and 2 bases from J, with 18 bases in between. CDR3 in DNA: TGTGCCAGCAGCCCCTGGGGAGGGGGACAACAAGAGACCCAGTACTTC. Translated, it gives CASSPWGGGQQETQYF.

V and J are TRBV10-3 and TRBJ2-7, with D possibly being TRBD1 (6 bases). The germline V gene has CDR1 ENHRY and CDR2 SYGVKD. The CDR3 sequence is 12 residues long. V lost 3 bases to trimming and J lost 3 bases, with 6 bases between them. The CDR3: CAISEQGYEQYF. The CDR3 DNA follows: TGTGCCATCAGTGAACAGGGCTACGAGCAGTACTTC.

The genes are TRBV27 and TRBJ1-3, with 11 bases that match TRBD1. V was clipped by 10 bases and J by 2 bases; unmatched bases: 10. The CDR3 has 16 amino acids. Germline CDR1 reads MNHEY; CDR2 reads SMNVEV (reference sequence). CDR3 sequence: CATRGPGQGAGNTIYF. In DNA, the CDR3 is TGTGCCACCAGGGGGCCGGGACAGGGGGCTGGAAACACCATATATTTT.

The chain links TRBV7-2 to TRBJ1-5; TRBD1 aligns across 9 bases. The germline V gene encodes CDR1 SGHTA and CDR2 FQGNSA. The CDR3 length is 14 residues. V shed 5 bases, J shed 4 bases, and the junction held 3 bases outside the gene matches. Here the CDR3 DNA reads TGTGCCAGCAGCCCGGGACAGGGAAATCAGCCCCAGCATTTT. Its protein product is CASSPGQGNQPQHF.

The J gene is TRBJ2-1, the V gene TRBV4-1, with D perhaps TRBD1 (5 bases). Trimming removed 1 base from V and 6 bases from J, with 10 bases in between. CDR1 is MGHRA, CDR2 YSYEKL, per germline. The CDR3 spans 14 residues. The CDR3 nucleotides read TGCGCCAGCAGCCAAGTTGAAGGGGTCAATGAGCAGTTCTTC. This sequence encodes CASSQVEGVNEQFF.

CDR3 region: CASSAGQGTYEQYF. The CDR3 DNA reads TGTGCCAGCAGCGCTGGACAGGGAACGTACGAGCAGTACTTC. The genes are TRBV9 and TRBJ2-7; 8 positions agree with TRBD1. Losses at the gene ends were 3 bases for V and 4 bases for J; bases not matched to a gene: 6. Per germline, CDR1 SGDLS and CDR2 YYNGEE. CDR3 length equals 14 residues.

The chain recombines TRBV11-2 with TRBJ2-7; TRBD1 matches at 9 bases. This CDR3 comprises 12 residues. In germline, CDR1 is SGHAT, CDR2 FQNNGV. V lost 5 bases, J lost 9 bases, and 5 bases stayed unmatched. In nucleotides, the CDR3 is TGTGCCAGCAGCCACCCGGACAGGGGGCAGTACTTC. Its protein is CASSHPDRGQYF.

This clone has only a few counts. V usage is TRBV5-4 and J usage is TRBJ2-7; tentatively, D is TRBD1 (6 bases). The V gene's germline CDR1 is SGHNT and CDR2 YYREEE (reference sequence). V was clipped by 0 bases and J by 2 bases, with 12 bases between them. This CDR3 is built from 15 residues. As DNA, the CDR3 is TGTGCCAGCAGCTTGGGAGGCAGGGGCGCCTACGAGCAGTACTTC. Encoded protein: CASSLGGRGAYEQYF.

The rearrangement uses TRBV7-9 and TRBJ2-3; 15 bases map to TRBD2. Germline V CDR1 and CDR2: SEHNR, FQNEAQ (reference sequence). The CDR3 loop spans 17 amino acids. Losses at the gene ends were 4 bases for V and 5 bases for J; bases not matched to a gene: 7. The CDR3 nucleotides are TGTGCCAGCAGCTGGACTAGCGGGAGGGAGGTGAGAGATACGCAGTATTTT. Its translation is CASSWTSGREVRDTQYF. Full variable domain (rest looked up from reference TRBV7-9 and TRBJ2-3): DTGVSQNPRHKITKRGQNVTFRCDPISEHNRLYWYRQTLGQGPEFLTYFQNEAQLEKSRLLSDRFSAERPKGSFSTLEIQRTEQGDSAMYLCASSWTSGREVRDTQYFGPGTRLTVL.

This clone has more than one count but fewer than ten. The chain combines TRBV19 with TRBJ1-5; D is unclear. Germline values: CDR1 LNHDA, CDR2 SQIVND (reference sequence). The CDR3 runs 15 residues. The germline V and J ends were trimmed by 10 bases and 0 bases, with 16 bases remaining between them. The CDR3 reads CATRGGWGSNQPQHF. The CDR3 nucleotides are TGTGCCACCCGCGGCGGGTGGGGTAGCAATCAGCCCCAGCATTTT.